This T cell receptor (beta chain) was recorded in a study of OX40 agonist ivuxolimab in advanced cancers. Study context: Ivuxolimab was administered intravenously to patients at 0.01 to 10 mg/kg every 2 weeks. Age averaged about 62 years (range roughly 23 to 80), and 70% to 85% were male.

No patient had autoimmune disease or received systemic immunosuppression. Sequencing used immunoSEQ multiplex PCR; TCRdb keeps in-frame clones, though not all of them. The sample shows about 19,000 clones, more than 65% of them seen only once. Source: CD4+ or CD8+ T cells sorted from blood, taken in a trial of the OX40 agonist ivuxolimab. The receptor's source is an adult with an advanced solid tumor such as melanoma, head and neck, liver or kidney cancer.

In nucleotides, the CDR3 is TGTGCCAGCAGTGTAGCTGGGGCCAACGTCCTGACTTTC. Translation gives CASSVAGANVLTF. V usage is TRBV5-6 and J usage is TRBJ2-6, with D unresolved. The CDR3 contains 13 residues. Between the trimmed V and J ends, which lost 5 bases and 2 bases, there was a span of 5 bases. Germline CDR1 and CDR2: SGHDT and YYEEEE.